This T cell receptor (beta chain) was recorded in a study of sequential checkpoint blockade in melanoma. At the level of the study: Randomization was 1:1 between first-line nivolumab→ipilimumab and ipilimumab→nivolumab.

The junction had 8 bases not matched to a gene; V was cut back by 8 bases and J by 8 bases. Per the germline V gene, CDR1 is MNHNY and CDR2 is SVGAGI (reference sequence). This CDR3 is 14 amino acids long. Generated by immunoSEQ multiplex PCR, the TCRdb table keeps only in-frame clones and is missing some. The repertoire holds about 27,000 clones, with around 77% as singletons. Regarding treatment: randomized to nivolumab then ipilimumab (arm A) or the reverse (arm B). The sequence came from a human donor with melanoma. This specimen consisted of CD8+ T cells sorted from blood (inferred from file names), obtained from a patient given nivolumab and ipilimumab in sequence. The rearrangement uses TRBV6-6 and TRBJ2-1; 11 bases are a match to TRBD1. The CDR3 loop reads CASVLGQGAYEQFF. The DNA for the CDR3 is TGTGCCAGCGTTTTAGGACAGGGGGCTTATGAGCAGTTCTTC.